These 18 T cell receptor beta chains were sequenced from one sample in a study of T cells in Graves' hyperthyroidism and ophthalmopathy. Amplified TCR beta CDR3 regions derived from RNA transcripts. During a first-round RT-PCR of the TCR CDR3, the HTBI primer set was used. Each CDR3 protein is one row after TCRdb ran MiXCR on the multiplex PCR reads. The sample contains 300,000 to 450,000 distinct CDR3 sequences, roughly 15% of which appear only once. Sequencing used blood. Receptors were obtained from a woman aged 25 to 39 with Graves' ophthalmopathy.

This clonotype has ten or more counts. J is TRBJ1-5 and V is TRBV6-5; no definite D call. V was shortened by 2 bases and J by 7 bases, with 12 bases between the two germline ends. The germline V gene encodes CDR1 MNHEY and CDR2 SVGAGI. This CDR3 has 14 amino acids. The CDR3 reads CASSYIGGGQPQHF. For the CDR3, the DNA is TGTGCCAGCAGTTACATAGGAGGAGGACAGCCCCAGCATTTT.

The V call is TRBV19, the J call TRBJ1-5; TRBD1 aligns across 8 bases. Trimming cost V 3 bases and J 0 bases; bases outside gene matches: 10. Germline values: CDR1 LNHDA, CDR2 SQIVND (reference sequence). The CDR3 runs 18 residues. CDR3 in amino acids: CASSMIGSRGHSNQPQHF. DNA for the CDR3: TGTGCCAGTAGTATGATTGGGTCCAGGGGGCATAGCAATCAGCCCCAGCATTTT.

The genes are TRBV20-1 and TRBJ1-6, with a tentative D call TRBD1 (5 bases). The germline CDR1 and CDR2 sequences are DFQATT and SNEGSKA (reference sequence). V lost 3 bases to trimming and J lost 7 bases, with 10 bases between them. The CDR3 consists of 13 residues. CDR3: CSASYRPNSPLHF. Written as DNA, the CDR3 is TGCAGTGCTAGTTACAGGCCGAATTCACCCCTCCACTTT.

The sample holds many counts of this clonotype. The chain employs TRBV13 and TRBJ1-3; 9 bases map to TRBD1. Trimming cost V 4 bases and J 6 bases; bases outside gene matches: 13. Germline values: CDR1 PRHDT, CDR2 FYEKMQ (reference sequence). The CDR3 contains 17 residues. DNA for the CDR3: TGTGCCAGCAGCTCAAAATCCGGGACAGGGCCGGAAAACACCATATATTTT. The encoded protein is CASSSKSGTGPENTIYF.

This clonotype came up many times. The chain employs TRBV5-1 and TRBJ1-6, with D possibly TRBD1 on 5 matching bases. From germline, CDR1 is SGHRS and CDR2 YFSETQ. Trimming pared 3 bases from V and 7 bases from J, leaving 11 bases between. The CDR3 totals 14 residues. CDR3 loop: CASSSGTTNSPLHF. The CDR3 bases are TGCGCCAGCAGCTCCGGGACGACGAATTCACCCCTCCACTTT.

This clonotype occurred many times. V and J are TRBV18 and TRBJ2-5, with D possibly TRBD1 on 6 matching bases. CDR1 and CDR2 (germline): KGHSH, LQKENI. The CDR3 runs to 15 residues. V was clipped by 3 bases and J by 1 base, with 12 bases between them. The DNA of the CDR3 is TGTGCCAGCTCACCGAGGGGGTTACCCCAAGAGACCCAGTACTTC. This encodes CASSPRGLPQETQYF. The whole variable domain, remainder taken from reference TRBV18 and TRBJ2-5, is NAGVMQNPRHLVRRRGQEARLRCSPMKGHSHVYWYRQLPEEGLKFMVYLQKENIIDESGMPKERFSAEFPKEGPSILRIQQVVRGDSAAYFCASSPRGLPQETQYFGPGTRLLVL.

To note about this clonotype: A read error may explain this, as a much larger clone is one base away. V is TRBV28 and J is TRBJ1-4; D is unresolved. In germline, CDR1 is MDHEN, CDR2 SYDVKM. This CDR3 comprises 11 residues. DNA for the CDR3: TGTGCCAGCAGTTGGAATGAAAGACTGTTTTTT. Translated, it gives CASSWNERLFF.

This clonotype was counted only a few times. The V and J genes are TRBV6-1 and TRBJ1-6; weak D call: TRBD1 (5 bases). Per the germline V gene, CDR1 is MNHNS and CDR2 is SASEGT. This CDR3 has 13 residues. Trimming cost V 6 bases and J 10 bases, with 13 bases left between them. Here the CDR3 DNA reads TGTGCCAGCAGGCCGATAGGGGTGTCACCCCTCCACTTT. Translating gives CASRPIGVSPLHF.

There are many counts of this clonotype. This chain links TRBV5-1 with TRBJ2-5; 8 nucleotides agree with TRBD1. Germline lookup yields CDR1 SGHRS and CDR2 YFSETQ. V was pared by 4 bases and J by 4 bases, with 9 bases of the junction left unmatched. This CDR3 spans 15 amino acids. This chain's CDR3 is CASSPTADRGETQYF. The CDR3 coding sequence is TGCGCCAGCAGCCCCACCGCCGACAGGGGAGAGACCCAGTACTTC.

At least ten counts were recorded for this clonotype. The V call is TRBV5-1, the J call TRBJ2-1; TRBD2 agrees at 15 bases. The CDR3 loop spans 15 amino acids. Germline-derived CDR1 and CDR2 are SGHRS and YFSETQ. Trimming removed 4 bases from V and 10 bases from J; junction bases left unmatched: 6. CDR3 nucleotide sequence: TGCGCCAGCAGCAAGGGGACTAGCGGGGGGAACGAGCAGTTCTTC. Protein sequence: CASSKGTSGGNEQFF.

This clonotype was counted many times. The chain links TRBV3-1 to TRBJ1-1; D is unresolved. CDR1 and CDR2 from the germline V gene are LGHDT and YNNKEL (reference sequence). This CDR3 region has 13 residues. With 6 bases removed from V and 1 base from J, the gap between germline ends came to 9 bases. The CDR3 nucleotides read TGTGCCAGCAGAAAGACACAGAACACTGAAGCTTTCTTT. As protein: CASRKTQNTEAFF.

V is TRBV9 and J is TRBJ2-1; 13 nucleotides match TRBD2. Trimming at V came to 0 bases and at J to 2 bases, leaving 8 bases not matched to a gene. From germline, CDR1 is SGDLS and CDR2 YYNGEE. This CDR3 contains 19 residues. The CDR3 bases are TGTGCCAGCAGCGTAGGTACTAGCGGGGGGGCCGGGGCCTACAATGAGCAGTTCTTC. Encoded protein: CASSVGTSGGAGAYNEQFF.

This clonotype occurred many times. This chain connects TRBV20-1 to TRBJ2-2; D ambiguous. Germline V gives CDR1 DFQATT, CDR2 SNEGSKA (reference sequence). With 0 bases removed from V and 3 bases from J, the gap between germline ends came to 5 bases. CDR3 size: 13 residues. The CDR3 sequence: CSAREFDTGELFF. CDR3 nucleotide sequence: TGCAGTGCTAGAGAATTTGACACCGGGGAGCTGTTTTTT.

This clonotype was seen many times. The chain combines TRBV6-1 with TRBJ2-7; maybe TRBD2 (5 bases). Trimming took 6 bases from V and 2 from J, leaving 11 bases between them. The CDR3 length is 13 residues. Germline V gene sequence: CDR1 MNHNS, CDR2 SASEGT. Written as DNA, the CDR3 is TGTGCCAGCAGAATCGGGAAGCCCTACGAGCAGTACTTC. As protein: CASRIGKPYEQYF.

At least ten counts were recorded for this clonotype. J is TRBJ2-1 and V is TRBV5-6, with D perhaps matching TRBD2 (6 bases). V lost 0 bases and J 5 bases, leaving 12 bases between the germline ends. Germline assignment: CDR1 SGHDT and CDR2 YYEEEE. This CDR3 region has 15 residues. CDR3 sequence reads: CASSLVGLTDNEQFF. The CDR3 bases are TGTGCCAGCAGCTTGGTGGGACTGACTGACAATGAGCAGTTCTTC.

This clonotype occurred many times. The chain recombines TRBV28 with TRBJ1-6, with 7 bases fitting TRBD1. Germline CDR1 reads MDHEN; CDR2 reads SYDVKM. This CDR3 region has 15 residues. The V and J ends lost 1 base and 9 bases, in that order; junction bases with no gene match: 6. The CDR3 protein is CASSLSDRDFSPLHF. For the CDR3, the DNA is TGTGCCAGCAGTTTATCCGACAGGGATTTTTCACCCCTCCACTTT.

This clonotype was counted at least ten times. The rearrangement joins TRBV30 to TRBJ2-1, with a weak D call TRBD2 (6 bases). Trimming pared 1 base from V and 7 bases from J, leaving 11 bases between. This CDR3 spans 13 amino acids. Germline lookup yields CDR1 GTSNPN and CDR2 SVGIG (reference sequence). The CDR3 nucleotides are TGTGCCTGGAGTGGATCGGGGGTAAATGAGCAGTTCTTC. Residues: CAWSGSGVNEQFF. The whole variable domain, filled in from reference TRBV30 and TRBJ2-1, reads SQTIHQWPATLVQPVGSPLSLECTVEGTSNPNLYWYRQAAGRGLQLLFYSVGIGQISSEVPQNLSASRPQDRQFILSSKKLLLSDSGFYLCAWSGSGVNEQFFGPGTRLTVL.

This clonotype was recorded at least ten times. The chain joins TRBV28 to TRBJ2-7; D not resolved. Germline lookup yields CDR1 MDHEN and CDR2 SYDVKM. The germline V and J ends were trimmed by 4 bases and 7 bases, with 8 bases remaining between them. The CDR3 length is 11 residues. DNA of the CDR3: TGTGCCAGCAGTTCCGCGGCGGAGCAGTACTTC. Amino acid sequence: CASSSAAEQYF.